This TCR beta chain was profiled in a study of shared clonotypes between healthy human individuals. The donors were all Caucasian adults (living in Nashville, Tennessee). TCRdb keeps only in-frame clones here, not all; method: immunoSEQ multiplex PCR. Found here are around 1.5 million clones, under 99% of them singletons; the top ten hold roughly 0.45%. The germline CDR1 and CDR2 sequences are LNHDA and SQIVND (reference sequence). J lost 2 bases, V lost 6 bases, and 8 bases had no gene match. This CDR3 is built from 16 residues. The genes are TRBV19 and TRBJ2-7; TRBD2 matches 12 bases. Sequences were obtained from naive CD4+ T cells sorted from blood. Sample subset: CD45RA+ positively selected. The receptor's source is a man aged 25 to 40 in good health. In DNA form, the CDR3 reads TGTGCCAGTAGCCGGAAACTAGCGGGAGGACCCTACGAGCAGTACTTC. This translates into CASSRKLAGGPYEQYF.